This T cell receptor beta chain was sequenced in a study of cytomegalovirus exposure and HLA in healthy donors. The PCR made use of 60 Vbeta and 13 Jbeta primers. Profiled with immunoSEQ multiplex PCR; TCRdb holds only in-frame clones, not every one. The sample has about 140,000 clones, roughly 80% seen once. A few counts support this clone. Its specificity is unknown. Germline V gene data show CDR1 as LNHNV and CDR2 as YYDKDF (reference sequence). Trimming stripped 6 bases from V and 1 base from J, with 13 bases between. The CDR3 spans 15 residues. Study-level points and caveats: A later analysis showed HLA-associated TCR beta chains outstripping equally common others in clonal expansion. Sequencing artifact likely explains a cluster of highly shared sequence variants. Most of the TCR beta V segments (in an earlier analysis) were productive either about 87% or about 30% of the time. Cytomegalovirus association was listed for around 180 TCR beta chains.

The sample comprised PBMCs. The source is a middle-aged man in good health and CMV-seronegative. This chain uses TRBV15 with TRBJ1-5; maybe TRBD1 (5 bases). CDR3 loop: CATRLGGGSNQPQHF. The CDR3 nucleotides read TGTGCCACCAGGTTAGGTGGGGGGAGCAATCAGCCCCAGCATTTT.